The clone carrying this TCR beta chain was counted only a few times. Its antigen remains unidentified. Germline V gene sequence: CDR1 SEHNR, CDR2 FQNEAQ (reference sequence). V was cut by 5 bases and J by 1 base, with 16 bases left in between. The CDR3 sequence is 16 residues long. Expressed TCRB transcripts were sequenced after all isolated RNA was converted to cDNA. Generated by immunoSEQ multiplex PCR, the TCRdb table keeps only in-frame clones and is missing some. Counted here are roughly 450,000 clones, about 10% occurring once; the ten biggest clones make up 0.035% to 0.05%. CD45RO/CCR7/CD25/CD127/CD95/CD27 separated CD4+ naive, central memory, regulatory and stem cell-like memory cells by sorting. This entry is derived from a study of beta chain features in type 1 diabetes. Study as a whole: The examined sorted cells totaled fewer than 110,000,000 across samples.

Findings of the study overall: Unsettled here was the matter of whether HLA type influences TCRB rearrangement. Sequencing from cDNA could over-represent high-TCR-expressing cells.

The sample was naive CD4+ T cells from blood. The sequence came from a young woman in good health. The chain links TRBV7-9 to TRBJ2-3, with a tentative D call TRBD1 (6 bases). The CDR3 DNA sequence: TGTGCCAGCAGCGAGTGGGGGCTTCGGGGCACAGATACGCAGTATTTT. Its protein product is CASSEWGLRGTDTQYF.